This T cell receptor (beta chain) was profiled in a study of T-cell reconstitution after alpha-beta-depleted transplantation in children. Germline lookup yields CDR1 LGHNA and CDR2 YSLEER. With 2 bases removed from V and 5 bases from J, the gap between germline ends came to 11 bases. The CDR3 consists of 14 residues. Regarding the study as a whole: Day-60 TCRbeta diversity that was high in some patients was derived from surviving recipient T cells and thymic progenitors. Reports say that about two months after transplant, the alpha-beta T cells came out of several hundred graft clones that had expanded. T-cell numbers and diversity, one year after transplant, stemmed largely from T cells that were newly produced.

TCRbeta library construction was performed incorporating unique molecular identifiers. TCRdb re-analysed the PCR reads in MiXCR, keeping a single row per CDR3 protein. The table has around 130,000 distinct CDR3 sequences, 8% to 10% seen once. This clonotype was recorded at least ten times. Antigen specificity is unknown. The source is a girl under three years old who had a stem cell transplant for combined immunodeficiency, so the T cells may come from the graft donor. The chain employs TRBV4-3 and TRBJ2-3; no reliable D call. The sequenced sample was PBMCs, mostly from graft donor cells, obtained 180 days after TCRalphabeta/CD19-depleted stem cell transplant. The DNA for the CDR3 is TGCGCCAGCAGCCAATTTTGGGATCTAGATACGCAGTATTTT. Protein product: CASSQFWDLDTQYF.